The 13 T cell receptor beta chains in this list originate from one sample, sequenced in a study of T cell changes during pregnancy in multiple sclerosis. Some clones are missing from TCRdb's copy, which holds only in-frame ones; the method was immunoSEQ multiplex PCR. The profile shows around 95,000 clones, roughly 90% of them singletons. The sequenced sample was peripheral blood, obtained after pregnancy. Receptors originate from a female donor with multiple sclerosis, enrolled in a pregnancy study.

The chain employs TRBV5-1 and TRBJ1-4, with 10 nucleotides matching TRBD1. The V segment lost 2 bases and the J segment 5 bases; nucleotides outside the gene matches: 6. The CDR3 totals 16 residues. Germline loops: CDR1 SGHRS, CDR2 YFSETQ. CDR3 sequence: CASSFRDRGENEKLFF. For the CDR3, the DNA is TGCGCCAGCAGCTTCCGGGACAGGGGAGAAAATGAAAAACTGTTTTTT. Supplemented by reference TRBV5-1 and TRBJ1-4, the full variable domain reads KAGVTQTPRYLIKTRGQQVTLSCSPISGHRSVSWYQQTPGQGLQFLFEYFSETQRNKGNFPGRFSGRQFSNSRSEMNVSTLELGDSALYLCASSFRDRGENEKLFFGSGTQLSVL.

The V call is TRBV30, the J call TRBJ2-7; D gene unclear. The V end lost 3 bases, the J end lost 3 bases, and 6 bases lay between the germline ends. Looked up from germline, CDR1 is GTSNPN and CDR2 is SVGIG (reference sequence). This CDR3 comprises 11 residues. The CDR3 is CAWSANYEQYF. The CDR3 DNA is TGTGCCTGGAGCGCTAACTACGAGCAGTACTTC.

V usage is TRBV19 and J usage is TRBJ2-5; 14 nucleotides match TRBD2. The CDR3 totals 15 residues. Germline V gives CDR1 LNHDA, CDR2 SQIVND (reference sequence). Trimming took 5 bases from V and 5 from J; bases not matched to a gene: 4. CDR3 coding DNA: TGTGCCAGTAGTCCCCGGACTAGCGGGAGGGAGACCCAGTACTTC. It codes for CASSPRTSGRETQYF.

The chain's CDR3 is CASSQDGQYGYTF. CDR3 in DNA: TGTGCCAGCAGCCAAGATGGCCAATATGGCTACACCTTC. The V call is TRBV5-4, the J call TRBJ1-2; D is unclear. The germline CDR1 and CDR2 sequences are SGHNT and YYREEE (reference sequence). The V end was cut by 4 bases, the J end by 5 bases, with 12 bases between. The length of the CDR3 is 13 residues.

The J gene is TRBJ1-1, the V gene TRBV4-3; 7 bases are a match to TRBD1. This CDR3 is built from 13 residues. In germline, CDR1 is LGHNA, CDR2 YSLEER. J was trimmed by 3 bases and V by 3 bases; bases with no gene match: 1. CDR3 protein: CASSQTGYTEAFF. CDR3 DNA sequence: TGCGCCAGCAGCCAGACAGGGTACACTGAAGCTTTCTTT.

The rearrangement uses TRBV7-9 and TRBJ2-5; 11 bases fit TRBD1. Germline trimming cut 5 bases from V and 5 bases from J; bases unmatched to any gene: 7. This CDR3 has 15 residues. Germline values: CDR1 SEHNR, CDR2 FQNEAQ (reference sequence). This CDR3 reads CASSIGTGGSETQYF. The CDR3 region has the DNA TGTGCCAGCAGCATCGGGACAGGGGGGTCCGAGACCCAGTACTTC.

This sequence joins TRBV28 and TRBJ1-5, with TRBD1 as a possible D gene (6 bases). CDR1 and CDR2 (germline): MDHEN, SYDVKM. CDR3 length equals 18 residues. Trimming left V 6 bases short and J 0 bases short, with 21 bases between. In DNA, the CDR3 is TGTGCCAGCAGCCCTGGAGCGGGACATCTGGGTAGCAATCAGCCCCAGCATTTT. Protein product: CASSPGAGHLGSNQPQHF.

V and J are TRBV10-3 and TRBJ1-5; D might be TRBD1 (5 bases). V lost 0 bases and J lost 6, with 15 bases in between. Germline loops: CDR1 ENHRY, CDR2 SYGVKD. The CDR3 has 16 residues. CDR3 sequence: CAISESSQGRVQPQHF. CDR3 in DNA: TGTGCCATCAGTGAGTCGAGTCAGGGAAGAGTTCAGCCCCAGCATTTT.

This chain connects TRBV6-6 to TRBJ1-1; 8 nucleotides line up with TRBD1. Germline CDR1 MNHNY, CDR2 SVGAGI (reference sequence). CDR3 length: 16 amino acids. With 1 base clipped from V and 0 bases from J, the junction kept 4 bases outside the gene matches. The CDR3: CASSYWTGRMNTEAFF. For the CDR3, the DNA is TGTGCCAGCAGTTACTGGACAGGGCGGATGAACACTGAAGCTTTCTTT.

The sample holds one count of this clone. This rearrangement joins TRBV5-1 to TRBJ2-5; the D gene is possibly TRBD2 (6 bases). This CDR3 is 14 amino acids long. The germline V and J ends were trimmed by 2 bases and 5 bases, with 13 bases remaining between them. Germline V gene lookup returns CDR1 SGHRS and CDR2 YFSETQ. CDR3 protein: CASSFLGGAETQYF. DNA for the CDR3: TGCGCCAGCAGCTTCCTCGGAGGGGCGGAGACCCAGTACTTC. The variable domain in full, completed from reference TRBV5-1 and TRBJ2-5, reads KAGVTQTPRYLIKTRGQQVTLSCSPISGHRSVSWYQQTPGQGLQFLFEYFSETQRNKGNFPGRFSGRQFSNSRSEMNVSTLELGDSALYLCASSFLGGAETQYFGPGTRLLVL.

This clone was found once. The chain uses TRBV4-1 and TRBJ2-5; 10 nucleotides match TRBD2. The germline gives CDR1 MGHRA, CDR2 YSYEKL. Trimming removed 4 bases from V and 2 bases from J; junction bases left unmatched: 10. The CDR3 spans 17 residues. In DNA, the CDR3 is TGCGCCAGCAGCCTGGGACTAGCGAGTGACTTACAAGAGACCCAGTACTTC. Translating gives CASSLGLASDLQETQYF.

Here the CDR3 DNA reads TGTGCCAGCAGTTTCGACAGGGGGCTCTCCTACGAGCAGTACTTC. Its protein is CASSFDRGLSYEQYF. This sequence joins TRBV28 and TRBJ2-7, with TRBD1 identical over 10 bases. The germline V gene has CDR1 MDHEN and CDR2 SYDVKM. The V segment lost 3 bases and the J segment 0 bases; nucleotides outside the gene matches: 2. There are 15 residues in the CDR3.

This sequence joins TRBV19 and TRBJ2-2; 7 positions match TRBD1. The CDR3 totals 18 residues. Germline lookup yields CDR1 LNHDA and CDR2 SQIVND (reference sequence). V lost 3 bases and J lost 4; bases outside the gene matches: 14. The CDR3 coding sequence is TGTGCCAGTAGTATCCCGCCTTTGAGGGGGCTGGGCACCGGGGAGCTGTTTTTT. Amino acid sequence: CASSIPPLRGLGTGELFF.